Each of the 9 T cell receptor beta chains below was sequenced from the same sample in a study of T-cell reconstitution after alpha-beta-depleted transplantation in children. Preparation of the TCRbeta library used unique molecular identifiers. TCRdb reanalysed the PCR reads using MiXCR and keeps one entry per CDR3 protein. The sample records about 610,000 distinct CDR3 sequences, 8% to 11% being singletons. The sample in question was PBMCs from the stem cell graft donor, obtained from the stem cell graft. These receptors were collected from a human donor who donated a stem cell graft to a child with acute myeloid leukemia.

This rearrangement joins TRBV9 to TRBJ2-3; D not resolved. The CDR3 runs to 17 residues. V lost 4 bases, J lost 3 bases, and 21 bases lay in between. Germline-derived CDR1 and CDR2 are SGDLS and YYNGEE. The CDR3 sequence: CASSPRPNLGSTDTQYF. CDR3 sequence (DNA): TGTGCCAGCAGCCCCCGACCTAACCTGGGGTCGACAGATACGCAGTATTTT.

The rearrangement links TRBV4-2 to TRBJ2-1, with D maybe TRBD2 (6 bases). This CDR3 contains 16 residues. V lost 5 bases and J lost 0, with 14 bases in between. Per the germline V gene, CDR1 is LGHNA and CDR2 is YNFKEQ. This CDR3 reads CASSSRSGSSYNEQFF. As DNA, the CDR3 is TGTGCCAGCAGCTCCCGTAGCGGTAGCTCCTACAATGAGCAGTTCTTC.

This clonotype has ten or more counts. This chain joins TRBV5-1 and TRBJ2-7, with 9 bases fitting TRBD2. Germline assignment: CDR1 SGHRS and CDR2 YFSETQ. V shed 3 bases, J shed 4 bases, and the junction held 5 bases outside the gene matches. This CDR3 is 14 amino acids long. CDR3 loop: CASSYETSGYEQYF. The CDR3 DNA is TGCGCCAGCAGCTACGAGACTAGCGGTTACGAGCAGTACTTC.

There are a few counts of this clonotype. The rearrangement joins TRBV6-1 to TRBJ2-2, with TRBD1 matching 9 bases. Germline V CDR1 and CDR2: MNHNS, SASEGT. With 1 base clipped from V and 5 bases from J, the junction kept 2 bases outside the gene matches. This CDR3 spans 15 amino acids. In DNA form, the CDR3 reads TGTGCCAGCAGTGAAGGGACAGGGGATACCGGGGAGCTGTTTTTT. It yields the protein CASSEGTGDTGELFF.

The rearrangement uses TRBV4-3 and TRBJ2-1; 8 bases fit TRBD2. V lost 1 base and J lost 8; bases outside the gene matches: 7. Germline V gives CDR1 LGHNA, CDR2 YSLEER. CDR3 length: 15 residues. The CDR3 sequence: CASSQASGSTHEQFF. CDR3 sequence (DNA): TGCGCCAGCAGCCAAGCAAGCGGGAGTACCCATGAGCAGTTCTTC.

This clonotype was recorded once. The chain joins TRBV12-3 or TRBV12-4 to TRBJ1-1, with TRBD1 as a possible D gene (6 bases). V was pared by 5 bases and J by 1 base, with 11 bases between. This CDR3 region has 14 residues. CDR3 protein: CASSEGVGNTEAFF. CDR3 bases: TGTGCCAGCAGTGAGGGGGTCGGGAACACTGAAGCTTTCTTT.

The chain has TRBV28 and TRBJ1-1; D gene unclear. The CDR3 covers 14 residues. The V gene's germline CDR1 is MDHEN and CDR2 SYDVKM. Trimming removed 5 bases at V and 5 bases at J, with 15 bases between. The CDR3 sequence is CASSTLRGRTEAFF. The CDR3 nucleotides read TGTGCCAGCAGTACCCTGCGAGGGAGAACTGAAGCTTTCTTT.

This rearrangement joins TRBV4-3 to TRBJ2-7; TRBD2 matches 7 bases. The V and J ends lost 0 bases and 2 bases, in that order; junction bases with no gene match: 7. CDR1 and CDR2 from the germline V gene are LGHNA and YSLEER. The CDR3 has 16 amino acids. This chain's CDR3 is CASSQDLGGSPYEQYF. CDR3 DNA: TGCGCCAGCAGCCAAGATTTGGGCGGGAGTCCCTACGAGCAGTACTTC.

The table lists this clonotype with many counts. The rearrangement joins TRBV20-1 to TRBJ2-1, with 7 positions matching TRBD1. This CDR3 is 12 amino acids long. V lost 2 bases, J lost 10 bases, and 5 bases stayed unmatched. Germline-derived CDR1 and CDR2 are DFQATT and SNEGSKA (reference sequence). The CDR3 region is CSARRGPGEQFF. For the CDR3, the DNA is TGCAGTGCTAGAAGGGGGCCGGGGGAGCAGTTCTTC.